These 15 T cell receptor beta chains were sequenced from one sample in a study of Graves' ophthalmopathy and Graves' hyperthyroidism. Amplified material comprised TCR beta CDR3 regions derived from RNA transcripts. The first-round RT-PCR employed HTBI primers together with the Qiagen OneStep RT-PCR kit. A multiplex PCR was then performed as the second round. TCRdb analysed the multiplex PCR reads with MiXCR anew, one entry per CDR3 protein. Here the sample spans 740,000 or so distinct CDR3 sequences, roughly 41% being singletons. Sequenced material: peripheral blood. These receptors were obtained from an adult man with Graves' ophthalmopathy.

This chain uses TRBV15 with TRBJ2-5; D perhaps matches TRBD1 (7 bases). Germline CDR1 is LNHNV and CDR2 is YYDKDF (reference sequence). V was shortened by 1 base and J by 4 bases, with 16 bases between the two germline ends. The CDR3 loop spans 16 amino acids. The CDR3: CATSRGRGRGGETQYF. CDR3 in DNA: TGTGCCACCAGCAGAGGAAGGGGGCGGGGAGGAGAGACCCAGTACTTC. Filled out from reference TRBV15 and TRBJ2-5, the complete variable domain reads DAMVIQNPRYQVTQFGKPVTLSCSQTLNHNVMYWYQQKSSQAPKLLFHYYDKDFNNEADTPDNFQSRRPNTSFCFLDIRSPGLGDTAMYLCATSRGRGRGGETQYFGPGTRLLVL.

The V and J genes are TRBV13 and TRBJ2-7, with D possibly being TRBD2 (6 bases). The V gene lost 5 bases and the J gene lost 2 bases, with 10 bases spanning the gap. The germline V gene has CDR1 PRHDT and CDR2 FYEKMQ (reference sequence). The length of the CDR3 is 13 residues. This CDR3 is CASSDAGTYEQYF. CDR3 DNA: TGTGCCAGCAGCGATGCGGGGACCTACGAGCAGTACTTC.

The chain employs TRBV2 and TRBJ1-6, with no clear D. The CDR3 has 14 amino acids. Trimming pared 7 bases from V and 5 bases from J, leaving 12 bases between. CDR1 SNHLY and CDR2 FYNNEI come from the germline V gene. The CDR3 coding sequence is TGTGCCAGCATTACGACAAGCGATAATTCACCCCTCCACTTT. Amino acid sequence: CASITTSDNSPLHF.

This clonotype occurred a few times. The chain carries TRBV7-9 and TRBJ2-2; 14 bases are a match to TRBD2. Looked up from germline, CDR1 is SEHNR and CDR2 is FQNEAQ (reference sequence). Unmatched junction bases numbered 17, after V lost 5 bases and J lost 6 bases. This CDR3 comprises 20 residues. The chain's CDR3 is CASSPRPRLAGGQYAGELFF. In DNA form, the CDR3 reads TGTGCCAGCAGCCCCCGTCCGAGACTAGCGGGGGGGCAATATGCCGGGGAGCTGTTTTTT.

Many counts were recorded for this clonotype. V is TRBV11-2 and J is TRBJ1-5; D unclear. Germline assignment: CDR1 SGHAT and CDR2 FQNNGV. The CDR3 is made up of 13 amino acids. Trimming left V 1 base short and J 11 bases short, with 12 bases between. CDR3 bases: TGTGCCAGCAGCTTAGTGATCGCGACGGCCCAGCATTTT. The encoded protein is CASSLVIATAQHF.

V gene TRBV6-6 combines with J gene TRBJ2-1; weak D call: TRBD1 (7 bases). Deletions cut 6 bases from V and 7 bases from J, with 13 bases between. CDR1 is MNHNY, CDR2 SVGAGI, per germline (reference sequence). The CDR3 loop spans 13 amino acids. CDR3 amino acids: CASREGAGNEQFF. For the CDR3, the DNA is TGTGCCAGCAGGGAGGGGGCGGGAAATGAGCAGTTCTTC.

This clonotype was counted a few times. This chain connects TRBV20-1 to TRBJ2-7, with TRBD1 matching 9 bases. V lost 0 bases, J lost 5 bases, and 8 bases stayed unmatched. This CDR3 is 15 amino acids long. CDR1 is DFQATT and CDR2 is SNEGSKA in the germline V gene (reference sequence). The CDR3 sequence: CSARDLRDREDEQYF. DNA of the CDR3: TGCAGTGCTAGAGATTTACGGGACAGGGAAGACGAGCAGTACTTC.

The V call is TRBV27, the J call TRBJ1-5; D is possibly TRBD1 (5 bases). The CDR3 is 14 amino acids. CDR1 is MNHEY, CDR2 SMNVEV, per germline (reference sequence). V lost 6 bases and J lost 7, with 16 bases in between. In nucleotides, the CDR3 is TGTGCCAGCAGCAAATCCCAGGGAGGGCAGCCCCAGCATTTT. This translates into CASSKSQGGQPQHF.

Comments on this clonotype: One junction end disagrees with the germline gene, perhaps due to a read error. The chain is built from TRBV11-2 and TRBJ1-1; no clear D. The germline V gene has CDR1 SGHAT and CDR2 FQNNGV. The CDR3 consists of 16 residues. This CDR3 reads CASRQGVGGRSTEAFF. The CDR3 DNA reads as TGCGCCAGCAGGCAAGGAGTCGGCGGACGGTCCACTGAAGCTTTCTTT.

This clonotype was seen a handful of times. Mismatch with germline at one junction end may stem from a read error. The chain combines TRBV13 with TRBJ2-7; 9 nucleotides align to TRBD2. This CDR3 contains 15 residues. Germline CDR1 and CDR2: PRHDT and FYEKMQ (reference sequence). The CDR3 spells CASSQPGLARYEQYF. CDR3 DNA: TGCGCCAGCAGCCAACCCGGACTAGCGCGCTACGAGCAGTACTTC. Using reference TRBV13 and TRBJ2-7 for the parts outside the CDR3, the full variable domain is AAGVIQSPRHLIKEKRETATLKCYPIPRHDTVYWYQQGPGQDPQFLISFYEKMQSDKGSIPDRFSAQQFSDYHSELNMSSLELGDSALYFCASSQPGLARYEQYFGPGTRLTVT.

CDR3 protein: CASGRRNTGELFF. The CDR3 DNA sequence: TGTGCCAGCGGGAGGAGGAACACCGGGGAGCTGTTTTTT. V and J are TRBV6-6 and TRBJ2-2; D may be TRBD2 (6 bases). With 8 bases removed from V and 1 base from J, the gap between germline ends came to 8 bases. The CDR3 runs to 13 residues. CDR1 MNHNY and CDR2 SVGAGI come from the germline V gene (reference sequence).

The gene calls are TRBV7-2 and TRBJ1-2; D unresolved. V shed 6 bases and J shed 4 bases, with 15 bases lying between them. Germline V lookup: CDR1 SGHTA, CDR2 FQGNSA. The CDR3 runs to 14 residues. CDR3 in DNA: TGTGCCAGCAGTCTCCCACCCGAAAGCTATGGCTACACCTTC. This gives the protein CASSLPPESYGYTF.

The chain joins TRBV2 to TRBJ2-7, with unresolved D. CDR3 length equals 15 residues. Germline-derived CDR1 and CDR2 are SNHLY and FYNNEI. V was pared by 5 bases and J by 3 bases, with 17 bases between. CDR3 loop: CASSFPGRQYYEQYF. The CDR3 DNA reads as TGTGCCAGCAGTTTTCCGGGCAGGCAATACTACGAGCAGTACTTC.

This clonotype was seen just once. V is TRBV6-5 and J is TRBJ1-2; D gene ambiguous. Trimming left V 0 bases short and J 4 bases short, with 21 bases between. The CDR3 loop spans 18 amino acids. CDR1 is MNHEY and CDR2 is SVGAGI in the germline V gene. Here the CDR3 reads CASSYSNLGFALGYGYTF. CDR3 in DNA: TGTGCCAGCAGTTACTCGAATCTAGGGTTCGCCCTAGGCTATGGCTACACCTTC.

This chain uses TRBV11-2 with TRBJ1-6; D is unclear. The germline V and J ends were trimmed by 5 bases and 10 bases, with 12 bases remaining between them. Germline lookup yields CDR1 SGHAT and CDR2 FQNNGV. This CDR3 is 13 amino acids long. CDR3 DNA sequence: TGTGCCAGCAGCGTAAAGGATCACTCACCCCTCCACTTT. Amino acid sequence: CASSVKDHSPLHF.